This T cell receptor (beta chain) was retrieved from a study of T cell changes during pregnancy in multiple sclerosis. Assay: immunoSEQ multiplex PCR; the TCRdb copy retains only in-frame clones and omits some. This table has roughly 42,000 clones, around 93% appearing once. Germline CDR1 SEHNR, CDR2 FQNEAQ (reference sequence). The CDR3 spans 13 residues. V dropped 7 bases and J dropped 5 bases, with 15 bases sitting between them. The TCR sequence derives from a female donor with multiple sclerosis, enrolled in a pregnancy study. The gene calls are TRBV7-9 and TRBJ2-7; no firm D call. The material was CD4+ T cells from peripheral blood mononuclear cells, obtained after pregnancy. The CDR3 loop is CASKTTRGNEQYF. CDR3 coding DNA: TGTGCCAGCAAAACGACCCGAGGAAACGAGCAGTACTTC.